This T cell receptor (beta chain) appears in the sequencing data of a study of T-cell memory formation after mild COVID-19. Study-level information: Largely donor-specific TCR clusters were found.

After 5'RACE with constant-segment primers, TCR alpha and TCR beta cDNA libraries carrying sample barcodes and UMIs were obtained. TCRdb redid the calling of the 5' RACE reads with MiXCR, one entry per CDR3 protein. This table holds 300,000 to 350,000 distinct CDR3 sequences, 19% found once. Whole-study results and caveats: The study found balanced CD4/CD8 in clones contracting day 15 to 85 and a CD4+ lean in later expanders. Cross-reactive memory apparently joined, as some responding clones appeared in pre-infection memory.

Remarks on this clonotype: As yet, its antigen is unknown.

The CDR3 length is 13 residues. V was pared by 6 bases and J by 2 bases, with 11 bases between. CDR1 and CDR2 from the germline V gene are MNHEY and SVGEGT. This chain connects TRBV6-2 or TRBV6-3 to TRBJ2-7, with a possible D match to TRBD2 (5 bases). The sequence came from a man younger than 30 who had mild COVID-19 (a few samples of this study predate the infection). Cell type and time point are not known. What was sequenced was PBMCs or a T cell subset sorted from them (not recorded which). The CDR3 sequence is CASSIGKTYEQYF. The CDR3 DNA reads as TGTGCCAGCAGCATCGGGAAGACCTACGAGCAGTACTTC.